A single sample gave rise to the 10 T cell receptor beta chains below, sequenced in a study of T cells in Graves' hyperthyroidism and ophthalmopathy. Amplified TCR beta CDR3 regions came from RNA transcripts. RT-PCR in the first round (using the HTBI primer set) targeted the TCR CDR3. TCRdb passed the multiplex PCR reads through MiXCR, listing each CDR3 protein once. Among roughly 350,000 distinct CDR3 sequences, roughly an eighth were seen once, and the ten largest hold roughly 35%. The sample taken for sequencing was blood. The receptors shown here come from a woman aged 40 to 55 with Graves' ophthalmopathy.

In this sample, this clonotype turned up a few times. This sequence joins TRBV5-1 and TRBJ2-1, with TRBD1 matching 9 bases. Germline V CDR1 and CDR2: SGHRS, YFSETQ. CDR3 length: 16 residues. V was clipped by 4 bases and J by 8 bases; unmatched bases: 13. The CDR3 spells CASSLLPGTGRDEQFF. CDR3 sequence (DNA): TGCGCCAGCAGCCTGCTCCCCGGGACAGGGAGGGATGAGCAGTTCTTC.

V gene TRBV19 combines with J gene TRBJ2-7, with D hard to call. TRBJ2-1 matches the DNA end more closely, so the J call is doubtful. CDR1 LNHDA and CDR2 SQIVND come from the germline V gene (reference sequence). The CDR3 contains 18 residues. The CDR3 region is CASSSAANRGTAPYEQFF. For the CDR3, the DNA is TGTGCCAGTAGTAGCGCGGCCAACCGAGGCACGGCCCCTTACGAGCAGTTCTTC.

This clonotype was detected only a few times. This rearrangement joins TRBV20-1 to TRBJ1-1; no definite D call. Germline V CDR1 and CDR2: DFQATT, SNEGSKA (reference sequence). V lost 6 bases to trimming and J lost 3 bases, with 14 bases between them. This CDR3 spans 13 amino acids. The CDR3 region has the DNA TGCAGTGCCCCTCGGGGTCGGTACACTGAAGCTTTCTTT. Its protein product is CSAPRGRYTEAFF.

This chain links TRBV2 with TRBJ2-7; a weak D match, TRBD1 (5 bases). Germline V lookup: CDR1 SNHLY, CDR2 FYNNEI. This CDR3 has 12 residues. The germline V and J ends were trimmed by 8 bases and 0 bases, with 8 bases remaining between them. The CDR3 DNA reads TGTGCCAGCGACAGAAGCTCCTACGAGCAGTACTTC. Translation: CASDRSSYEQYF.

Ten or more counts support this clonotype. The CDR3 sequence: CASKSGMRGYTF. CDR3 in DNA: TGTGCCAGCAAATCAGGGATGAGAGGCTACACCTTC. This sequence joins TRBV28 and TRBJ1-2, with D perhaps matching TRBD1 (5 bases). This CDR3 is 12 amino acids long. CDR1 is MDHEN, CDR2 SYDVKM, per germline. The V gene lost 7 bases and the J gene lost 8 bases, with 14 bases spanning the gap.

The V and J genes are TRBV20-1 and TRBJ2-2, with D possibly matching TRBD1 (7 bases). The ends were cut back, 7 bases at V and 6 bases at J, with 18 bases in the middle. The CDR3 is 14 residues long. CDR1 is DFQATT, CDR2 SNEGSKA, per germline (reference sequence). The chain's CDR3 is CSGGGTAPSGELFF. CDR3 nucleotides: TGCAGTGGAGGAGGGACAGCCCCATCCGGGGAGCTGTTTTTT.

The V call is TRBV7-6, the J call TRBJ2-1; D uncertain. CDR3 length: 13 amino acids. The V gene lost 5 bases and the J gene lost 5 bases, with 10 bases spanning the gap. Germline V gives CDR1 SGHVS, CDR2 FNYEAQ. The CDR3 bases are TGTGCCAGCAGCGTTGGCCACGACAATGAGCAGTTCTTC. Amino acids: CASSVGHDNEQFF.

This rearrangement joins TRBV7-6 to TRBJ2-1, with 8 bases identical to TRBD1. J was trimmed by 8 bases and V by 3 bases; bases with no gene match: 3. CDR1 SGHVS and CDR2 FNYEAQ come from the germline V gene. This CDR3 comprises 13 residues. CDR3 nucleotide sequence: TGTGCCAGCAGCTTTGGACAGGGATATGAGCAGTTCTTC. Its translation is CASSFGQGYEQFF.

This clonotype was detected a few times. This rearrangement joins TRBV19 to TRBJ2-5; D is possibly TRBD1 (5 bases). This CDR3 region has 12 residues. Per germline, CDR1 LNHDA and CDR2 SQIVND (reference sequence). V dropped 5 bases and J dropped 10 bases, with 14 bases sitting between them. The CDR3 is CASSFLQGVQYF. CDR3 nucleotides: TGTGCCAGTAGTTTCCTACAAGGGGTCCAGTACTTC.

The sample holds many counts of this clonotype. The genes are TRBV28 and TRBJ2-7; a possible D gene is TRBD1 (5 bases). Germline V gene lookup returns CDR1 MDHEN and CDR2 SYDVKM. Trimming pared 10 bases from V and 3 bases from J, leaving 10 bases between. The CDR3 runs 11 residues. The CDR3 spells CAIQGSYEQYF. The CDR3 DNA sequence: TGTGCCATCCAGGGAAGCTACGAGCAGTACTTC.